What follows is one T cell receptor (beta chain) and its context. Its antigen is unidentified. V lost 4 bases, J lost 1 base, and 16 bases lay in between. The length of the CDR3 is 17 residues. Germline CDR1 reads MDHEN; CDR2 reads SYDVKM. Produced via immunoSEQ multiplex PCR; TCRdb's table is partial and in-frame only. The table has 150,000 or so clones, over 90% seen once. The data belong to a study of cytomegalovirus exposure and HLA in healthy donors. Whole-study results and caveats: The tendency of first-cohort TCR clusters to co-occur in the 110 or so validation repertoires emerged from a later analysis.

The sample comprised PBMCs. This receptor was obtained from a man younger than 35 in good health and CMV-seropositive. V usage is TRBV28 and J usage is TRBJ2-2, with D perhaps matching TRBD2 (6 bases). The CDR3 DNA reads TGTGCCAGCAGTTCTCCCGTGGGGCGGGGGAACACCGGGGAGCTGTTTTTT. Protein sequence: CASSSPVGRGNTGELFF.